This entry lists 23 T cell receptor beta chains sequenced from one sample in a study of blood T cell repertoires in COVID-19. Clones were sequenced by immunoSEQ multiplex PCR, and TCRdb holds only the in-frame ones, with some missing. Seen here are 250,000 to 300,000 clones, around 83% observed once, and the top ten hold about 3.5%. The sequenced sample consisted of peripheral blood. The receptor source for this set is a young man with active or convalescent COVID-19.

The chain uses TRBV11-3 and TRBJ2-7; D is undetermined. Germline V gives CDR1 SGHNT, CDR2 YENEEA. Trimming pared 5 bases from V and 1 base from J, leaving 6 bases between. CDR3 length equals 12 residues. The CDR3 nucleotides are TGTGCCAGCAGCAAGCGATCCTACGAGCAGTACTTC. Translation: CASSKRSYEQYF. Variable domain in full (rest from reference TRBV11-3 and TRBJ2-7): EAGVVQSPRYKIIEKKQPVAFWCNPISGHNTLYWYLQNLGQGPELLIRYENEEAVDDSQLPKDRFSAERLKGVDSTLKIQPAELGDSAVYLCASSKRSYEQYFGPGTRLTVT.

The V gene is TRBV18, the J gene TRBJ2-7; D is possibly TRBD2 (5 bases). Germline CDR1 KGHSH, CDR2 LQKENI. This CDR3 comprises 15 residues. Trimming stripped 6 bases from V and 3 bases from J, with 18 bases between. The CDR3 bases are TGTGCCAGCTCCATATACACGGGGAAGGGCTACGAGCAGTACTTC. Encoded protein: CASSIYTGKGYEQYF. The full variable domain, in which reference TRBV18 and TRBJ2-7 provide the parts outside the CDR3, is NAGVMQNPRHLVRRRGQEARLRCSPMKGHSHVYWYRQLPEEGLKFMVYLQKENIIDESGMPKERFSAEFPKEGPSILRIQQVVRGDSAAYFCASSIYTGKGYEQYFGPGTRLTVT.

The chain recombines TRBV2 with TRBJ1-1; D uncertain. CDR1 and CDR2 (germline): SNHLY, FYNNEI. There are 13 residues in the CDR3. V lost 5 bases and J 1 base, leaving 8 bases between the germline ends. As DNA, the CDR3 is TGTGCCAGCAGTTGGGAGTCGAACACTGAAGCTTTCTTT. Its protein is CASSWESNTEAFF.

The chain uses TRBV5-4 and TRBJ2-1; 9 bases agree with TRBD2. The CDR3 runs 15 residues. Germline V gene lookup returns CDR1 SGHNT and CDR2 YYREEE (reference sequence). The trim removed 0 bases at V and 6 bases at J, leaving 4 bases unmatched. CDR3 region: CASSLEGLASNEQFF. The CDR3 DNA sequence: TGTGCCAGCAGCTTGGAGGGACTAGCCTCCAATGAGCAGTTCTTC.

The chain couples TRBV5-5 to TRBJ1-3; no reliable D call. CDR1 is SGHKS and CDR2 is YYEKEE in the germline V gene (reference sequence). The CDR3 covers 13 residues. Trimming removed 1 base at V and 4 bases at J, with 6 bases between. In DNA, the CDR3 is TGTGCCAGCAGCTTGTATCAGGGAAACACCATATATTTT. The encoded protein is CASSLYQGNTIYF.

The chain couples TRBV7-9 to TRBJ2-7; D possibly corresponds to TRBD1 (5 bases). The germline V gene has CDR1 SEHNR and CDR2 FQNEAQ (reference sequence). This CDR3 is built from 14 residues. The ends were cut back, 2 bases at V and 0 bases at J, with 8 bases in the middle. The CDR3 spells CASSLMDISYEQYF. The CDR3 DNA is TGTGCCAGCAGCTTAATGGACATCTCCTACGAGCAGTACTTC.

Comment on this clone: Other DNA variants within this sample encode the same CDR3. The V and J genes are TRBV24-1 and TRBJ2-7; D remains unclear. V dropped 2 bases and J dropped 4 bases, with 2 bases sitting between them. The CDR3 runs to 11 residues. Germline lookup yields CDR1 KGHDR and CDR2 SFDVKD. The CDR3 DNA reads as TGTGCCACCAGTGATTCATACGAGCAGTACTTC. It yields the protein CATSDSYEQYF.

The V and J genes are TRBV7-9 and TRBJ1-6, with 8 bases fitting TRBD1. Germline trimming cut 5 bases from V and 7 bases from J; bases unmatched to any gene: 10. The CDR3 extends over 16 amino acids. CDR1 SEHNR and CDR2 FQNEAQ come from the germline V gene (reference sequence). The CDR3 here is CASSQDRGGTNSPLHF. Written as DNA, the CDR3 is TGTGCCAGCAGCCAAGACAGGGGTGGGACGAATTCACCCCTCCACTTT.

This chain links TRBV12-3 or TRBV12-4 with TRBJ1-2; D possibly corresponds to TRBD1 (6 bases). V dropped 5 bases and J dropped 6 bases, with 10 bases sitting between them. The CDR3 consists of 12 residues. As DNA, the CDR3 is TGTGCCAGCAGTCTCAGGGGCGATGGCTACACCTTC. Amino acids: CASSLRGDGYTF.

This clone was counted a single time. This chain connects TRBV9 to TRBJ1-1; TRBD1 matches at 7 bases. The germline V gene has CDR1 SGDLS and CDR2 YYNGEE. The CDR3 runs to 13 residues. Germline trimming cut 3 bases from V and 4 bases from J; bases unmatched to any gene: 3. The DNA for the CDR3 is TGTGCCAGCAGCGAGGGGGCGGCCACTGAAGCTTTCTTT. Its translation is CASSEGAATEAFF.

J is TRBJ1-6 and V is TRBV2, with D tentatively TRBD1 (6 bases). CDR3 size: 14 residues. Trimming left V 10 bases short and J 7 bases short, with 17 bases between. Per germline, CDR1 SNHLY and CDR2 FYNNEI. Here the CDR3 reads CATNTGQPNSPLHF. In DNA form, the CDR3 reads TGTGCCACCAATACTGGACAGCCCAATTCACCCCTCCACTTT.

CDR3 sequence reads: CAWSKRGAGANTGELFF. For the CDR3, the DNA is TGTGCCTGGAGCAAACGGGGGGCGGGGGCGAACACCGGGGAGCTGTTTTTT. V and J are TRBV30 and TRBJ2-2; D possibly corresponds to TRBD2 (7 bases). The CDR3 sequence is 17 residues long. Germline V lookup: CDR1 GTSNPN, CDR2 SVGIG (reference sequence). V was clipped by 3 bases and J by 0 bases, with 17 bases between them.

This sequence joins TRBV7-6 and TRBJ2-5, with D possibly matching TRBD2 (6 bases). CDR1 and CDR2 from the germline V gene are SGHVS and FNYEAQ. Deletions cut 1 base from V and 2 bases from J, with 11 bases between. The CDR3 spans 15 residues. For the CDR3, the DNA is TGTGCCAGCAGCTTAGGTTCTAGCGTACAAGAGACCCAGTACTTC. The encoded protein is CASSLGSSVQETQYF.

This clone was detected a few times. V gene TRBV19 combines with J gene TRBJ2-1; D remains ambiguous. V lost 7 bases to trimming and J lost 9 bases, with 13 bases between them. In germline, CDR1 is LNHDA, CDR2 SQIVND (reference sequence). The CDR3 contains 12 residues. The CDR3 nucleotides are TGTGCCAGTACAGGTGATGTAGTTGAGCAGTTCTTC. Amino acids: CASTGDVVEQFF.

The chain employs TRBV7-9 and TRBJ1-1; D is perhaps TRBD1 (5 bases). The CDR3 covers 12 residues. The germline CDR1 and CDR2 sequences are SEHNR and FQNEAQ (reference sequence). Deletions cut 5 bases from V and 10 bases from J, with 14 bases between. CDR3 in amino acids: CASSPEGEGAFF. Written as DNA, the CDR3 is TGTGCCAGCAGCCCAGAAGGGGAGGGAGCTTTCTTT.

CDR3 sequence reads: CASSRYRQGGNEQFF. CDR3 DNA: TGTGCCAGCAGCCGTTACAGACAGGGGGGGAATGAGCAGTTCTTC. V gene TRBV14 combines with J gene TRBJ2-1; 9 bases match TRBD1. The CDR3 sequence is 15 residues long. Per germline, CDR1 SGHDN and CDR2 FVKESK. V lost 4 bases and J lost 7; bases outside the gene matches: 8.

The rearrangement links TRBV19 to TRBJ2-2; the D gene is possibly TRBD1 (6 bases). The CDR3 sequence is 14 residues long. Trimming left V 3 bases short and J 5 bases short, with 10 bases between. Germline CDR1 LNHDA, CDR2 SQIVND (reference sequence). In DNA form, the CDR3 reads TGTGCCAGTAGTATTAACAGGGCGACCGGGGAGCTGTTTTTT. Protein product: CASSINRATGELFF.

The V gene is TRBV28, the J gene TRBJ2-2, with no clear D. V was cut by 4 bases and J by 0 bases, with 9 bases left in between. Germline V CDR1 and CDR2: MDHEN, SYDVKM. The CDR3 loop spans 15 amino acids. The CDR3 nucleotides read TGTGCCAGCAGTTCGCCTAGATCGAACACCGGGGAGCTGTTTTTT. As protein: CASSSPRSNTGELFF.

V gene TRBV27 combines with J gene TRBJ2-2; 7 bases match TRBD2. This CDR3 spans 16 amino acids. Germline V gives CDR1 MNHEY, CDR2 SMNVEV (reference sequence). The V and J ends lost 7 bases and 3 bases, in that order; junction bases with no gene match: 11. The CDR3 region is CASTEGLAGDTGELFF. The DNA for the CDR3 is TGTGCCAGCACCGAGGGACTCGCGGGAGACACCGGGGAGCTGTTTTTT.

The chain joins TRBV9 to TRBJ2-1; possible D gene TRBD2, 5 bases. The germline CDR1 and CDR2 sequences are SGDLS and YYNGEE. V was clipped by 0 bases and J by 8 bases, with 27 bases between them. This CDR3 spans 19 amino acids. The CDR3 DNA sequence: TGTGCCAGCAGCGTAGAGTCGAGGGTCGTGGGCAAATGCGTCCATGAGCAGTTCTTC. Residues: CASSVESRVVGKCVHEQFF.

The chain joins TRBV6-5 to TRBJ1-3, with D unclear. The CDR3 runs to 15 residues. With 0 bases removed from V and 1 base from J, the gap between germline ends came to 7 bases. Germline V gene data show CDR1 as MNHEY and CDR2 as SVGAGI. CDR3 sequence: CASSYSLTSGNTIYF. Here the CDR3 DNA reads TGTGCCAGCAGTTACTCGCTGACATCTGGAAACACCATATATTTT.

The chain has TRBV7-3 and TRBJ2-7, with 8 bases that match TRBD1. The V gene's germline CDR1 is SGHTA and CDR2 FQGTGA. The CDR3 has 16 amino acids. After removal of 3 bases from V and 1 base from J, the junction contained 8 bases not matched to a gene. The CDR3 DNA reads TGTGCCAGCAGCTTCAGGCGAAGGACAGGGTCCTACGAGCAGTACTTC. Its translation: CASSFRRRTGSYEQYF.

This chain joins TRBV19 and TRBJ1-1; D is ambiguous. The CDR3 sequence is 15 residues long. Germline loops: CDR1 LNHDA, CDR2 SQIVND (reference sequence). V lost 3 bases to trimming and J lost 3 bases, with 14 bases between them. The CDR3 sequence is CASSIIWRPYTEAFF. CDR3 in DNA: TGTGCCAGTAGTATTATTTGGAGGCCCTACACTGAAGCTTTCTTT.